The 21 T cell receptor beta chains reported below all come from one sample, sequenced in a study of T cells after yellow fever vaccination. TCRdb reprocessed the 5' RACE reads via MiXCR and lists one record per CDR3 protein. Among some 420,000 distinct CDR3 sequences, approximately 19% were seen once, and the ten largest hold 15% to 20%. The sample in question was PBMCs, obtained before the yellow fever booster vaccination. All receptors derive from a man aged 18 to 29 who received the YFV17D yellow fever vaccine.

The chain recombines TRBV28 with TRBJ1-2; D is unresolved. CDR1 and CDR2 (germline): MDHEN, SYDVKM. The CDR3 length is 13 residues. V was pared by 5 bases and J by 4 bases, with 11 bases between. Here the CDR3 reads CASSLTILYGYTF. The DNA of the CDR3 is TGTGCCAGCAGTCTGACCATCCTCTATGGCTACACCTTC.

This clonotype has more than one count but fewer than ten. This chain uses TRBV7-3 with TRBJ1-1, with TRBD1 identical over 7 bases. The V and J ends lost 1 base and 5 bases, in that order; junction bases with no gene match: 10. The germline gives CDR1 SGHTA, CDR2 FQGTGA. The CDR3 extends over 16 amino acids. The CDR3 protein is CASSLIGVGGMTEAFF. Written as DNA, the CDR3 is TGTGCCAGCAGCTTAATTGGCGTAGGGGGCATGACTGAAGCTTTCTTT.

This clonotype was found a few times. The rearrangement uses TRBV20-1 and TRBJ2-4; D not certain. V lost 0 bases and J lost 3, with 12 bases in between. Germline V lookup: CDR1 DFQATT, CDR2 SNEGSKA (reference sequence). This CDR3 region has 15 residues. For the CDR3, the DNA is TGCAGTGCTAGAGATGGGAAGTTCCACAAAAACATTCAGTACTTC. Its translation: CSARDGKFHKNIQYF.

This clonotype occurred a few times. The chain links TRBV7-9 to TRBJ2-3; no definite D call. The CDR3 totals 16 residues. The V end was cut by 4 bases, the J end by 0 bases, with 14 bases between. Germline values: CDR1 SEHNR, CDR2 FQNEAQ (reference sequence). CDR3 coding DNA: TGTGCCAGCAGCTCGACAAAGTTTACTAGCACAGATACGCAGTATTTT. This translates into CASSSTKFTSTDTQYF. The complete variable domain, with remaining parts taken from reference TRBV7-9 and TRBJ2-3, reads DTGVSQNPRHKITKRGQNVTFRCDPISEHNRLYWYRQTLGQGPEFLTYFQNEAQLEKSRLLSDRFSAERPKGSFSTLEIQRTEQGDSAMYLCASSSTKFTSTDTQYFGPGTRLTVL.

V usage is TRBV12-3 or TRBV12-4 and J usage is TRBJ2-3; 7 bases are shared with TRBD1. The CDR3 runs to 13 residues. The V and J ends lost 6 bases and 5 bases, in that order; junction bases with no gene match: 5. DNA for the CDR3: TGTGCCAGCAGACCCTACAGGGGAGATACGCAGTATTTT. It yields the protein CASRPYRGDTQYF.

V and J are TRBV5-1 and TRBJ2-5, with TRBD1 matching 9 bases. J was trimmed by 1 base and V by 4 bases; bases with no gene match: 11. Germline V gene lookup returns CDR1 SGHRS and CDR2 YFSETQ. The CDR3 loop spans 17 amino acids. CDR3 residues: CASSPHRTGVLQETQYF. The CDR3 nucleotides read TGCGCCAGCAGCCCCCACCGGACAGGGGTCCTCCAAGAGACCCAGTACTTC. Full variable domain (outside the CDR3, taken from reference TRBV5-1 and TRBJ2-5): KAGVTQTPRYLIKTRGQQVTLSCSPISGHRSVSWYQQTPGQGLQFLFEYFSETQRNKGNFPGRFSGRQFSNSRSEMNVSTLELGDSALYLCASSPHRTGVLQETQYFGPGTRLLVL.

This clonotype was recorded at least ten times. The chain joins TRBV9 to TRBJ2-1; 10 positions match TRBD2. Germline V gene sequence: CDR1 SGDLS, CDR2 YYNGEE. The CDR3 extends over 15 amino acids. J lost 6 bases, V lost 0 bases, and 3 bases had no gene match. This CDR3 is CASSVVASGGNEQFF. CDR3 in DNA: TGTGCCAGCAGCGTAGTGGCTAGCGGGGGCAATGAGCAGTTCTTC.

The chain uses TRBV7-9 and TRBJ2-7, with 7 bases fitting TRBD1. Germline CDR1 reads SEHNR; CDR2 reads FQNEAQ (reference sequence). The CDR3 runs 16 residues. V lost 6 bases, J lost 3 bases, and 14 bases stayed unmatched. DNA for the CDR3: TGTGCCAGCAGTACTTACCCGGGACAGAGCCTCTACGAGCAGTACTTC. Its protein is CASSTYPGQSLYEQYF.

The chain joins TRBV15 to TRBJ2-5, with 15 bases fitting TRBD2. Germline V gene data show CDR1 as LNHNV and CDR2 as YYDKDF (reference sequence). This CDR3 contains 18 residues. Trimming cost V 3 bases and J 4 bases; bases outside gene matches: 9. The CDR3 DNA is TGTGCCACCAGCAGGACGGGACTAGCGGGGGGCCCGGGAGAGACCCAGTACTTC. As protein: CATSRTGLAGGPGETQYF. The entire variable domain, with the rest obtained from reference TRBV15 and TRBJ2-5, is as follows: DAMVIQNPRYQVTQFGKPVTLSCSQTLNHNVMYWYQQKSSQAPKLLFHYYDKDFNNEADTPDNFQSRRPNTSFCFLDIRSPGLGDTAMYLCATSRTGLAGGPGETQYFGPGTRLLVL.

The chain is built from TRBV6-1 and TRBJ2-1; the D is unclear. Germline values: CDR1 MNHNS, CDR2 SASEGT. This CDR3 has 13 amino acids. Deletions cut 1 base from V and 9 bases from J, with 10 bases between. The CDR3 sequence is CASSEGLEIEQFF. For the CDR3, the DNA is TGTGCCAGCAGTGAAGGTCTGGAAATTGAGCAGTTCTTC.

The CDR3 region has the DNA TGTGCCAGCAGTTTCGACAGGGGAAGCTATGGCTACACCTTC. Translated, it gives CASSFDRGSYGYTF. This chain joins TRBV6-6 and TRBJ1-2; 8 bases fit TRBD1. J lost 4 bases, V lost 4 bases, and 5 bases had no gene match. CDR1 is MNHNY and CDR2 is SVGAGI in the germline V gene (reference sequence). CDR3 length: 14 residues.

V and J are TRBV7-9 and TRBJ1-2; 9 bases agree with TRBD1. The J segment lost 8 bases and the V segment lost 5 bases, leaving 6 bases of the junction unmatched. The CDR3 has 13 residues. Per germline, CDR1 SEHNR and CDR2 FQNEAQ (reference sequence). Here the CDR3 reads CASSPGDRVGYTF. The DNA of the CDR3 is TGTGCCAGCAGCCCCGGGGACAGGGTCGGCTACACCTTC.

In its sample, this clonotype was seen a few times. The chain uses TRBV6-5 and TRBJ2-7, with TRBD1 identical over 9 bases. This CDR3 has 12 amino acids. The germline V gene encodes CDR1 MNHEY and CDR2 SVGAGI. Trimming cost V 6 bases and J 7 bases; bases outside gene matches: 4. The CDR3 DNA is TGTGCCAGCAGACAGGGGGCAAAAGAGCAGTACTTC. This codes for CASRQGAKEQYF.

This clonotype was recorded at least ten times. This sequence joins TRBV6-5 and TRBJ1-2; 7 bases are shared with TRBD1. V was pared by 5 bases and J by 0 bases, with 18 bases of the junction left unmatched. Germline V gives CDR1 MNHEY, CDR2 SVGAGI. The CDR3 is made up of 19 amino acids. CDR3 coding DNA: TGTGCCAGCAGTCCAACTAGAGGGACAGAGAATTACTCTAACTATGGCTACACCTTC. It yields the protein CASSPTRGTENYSNYGYTF.

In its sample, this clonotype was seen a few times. CDR3 bases: TGTGCCAGCAGTTACTCGAACAGGGGCTATGGCTACACCTTC. This encodes CASSYSNRGYGYTF. The chain joins TRBV6-5 to TRBJ1-2; 7 nucleotides align to TRBD1. V gave up 0 bases and J gave up 4 bases; unmatched junction bases: 2. Looked up from germline, CDR1 is MNHEY and CDR2 is SVGAGI. The CDR3 sequence is 14 residues long.

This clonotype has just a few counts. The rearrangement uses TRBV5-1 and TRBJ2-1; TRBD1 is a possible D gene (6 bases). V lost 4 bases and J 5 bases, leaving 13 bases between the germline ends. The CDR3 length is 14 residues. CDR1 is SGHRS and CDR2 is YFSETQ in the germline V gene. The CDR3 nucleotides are TGCGCCAGCAGCCTTGACGCAGGGGACAATGAGCAGTTCTTC. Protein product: CASSLDAGDNEQFF.

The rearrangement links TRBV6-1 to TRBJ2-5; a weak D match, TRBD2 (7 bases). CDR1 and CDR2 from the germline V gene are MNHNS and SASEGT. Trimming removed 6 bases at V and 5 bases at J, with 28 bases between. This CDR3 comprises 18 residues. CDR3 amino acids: CASSARLSGGPVWETQYF. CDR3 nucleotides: TGTGCCAGCAGCGCGCGGCTATCGGGGGGCCCGGTTTGGGAGACCCAGTACTTC.

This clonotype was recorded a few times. CDR3 sequence: CASSTTILGQGTRGYTF. DNA of the CDR3: TGCGCCAGCAGCACCACAATCCTCGGACAGGGGACCCGGGGCTACACCTTC. The J gene is TRBJ1-2, the V gene TRBV4-3; TRBD1 matches 9 bases. There are 17 residues in the CDR3. J was trimmed by 8 bases and V by 5 bases; bases with no gene match: 18. Germline CDR1 LGHNA, CDR2 YSLEER.

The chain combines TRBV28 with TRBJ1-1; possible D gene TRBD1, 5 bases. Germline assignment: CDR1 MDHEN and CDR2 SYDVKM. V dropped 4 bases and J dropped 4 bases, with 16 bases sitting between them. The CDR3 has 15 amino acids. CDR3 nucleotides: TGTGCCAGCAGTTCCGCAGGGAATGTTCGCACTGAAGCTTTCTTT. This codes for CASSSAGNVRTEAFF. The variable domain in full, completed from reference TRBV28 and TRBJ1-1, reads DVKVTQSSRYLVKRTGEKVFLECVQDMDHENMFWYRQDPGLGLRLIYFSYDVKMKEKGDIPEGYSVSREKKERFSLILESASTNQTSMYLCASSSAGNVRTEAFFGQGTRLTVV.

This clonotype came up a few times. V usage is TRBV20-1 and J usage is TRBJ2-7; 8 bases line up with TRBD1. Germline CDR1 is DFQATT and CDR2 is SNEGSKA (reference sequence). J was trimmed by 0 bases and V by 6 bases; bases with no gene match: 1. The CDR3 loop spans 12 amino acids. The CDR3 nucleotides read TGCAGTGCGGACAGGGCCTCCTACGAGCAGTACTTC. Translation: CSADRASYEQYF.

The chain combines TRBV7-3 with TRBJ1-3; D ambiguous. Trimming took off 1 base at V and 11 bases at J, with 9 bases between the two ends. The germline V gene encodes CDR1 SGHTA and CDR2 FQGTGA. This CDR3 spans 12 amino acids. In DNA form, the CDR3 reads TGTGCCAGCAGCTTAAAGCGCGTCGCCATATATTTT. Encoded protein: CASSLKRVAIYF.